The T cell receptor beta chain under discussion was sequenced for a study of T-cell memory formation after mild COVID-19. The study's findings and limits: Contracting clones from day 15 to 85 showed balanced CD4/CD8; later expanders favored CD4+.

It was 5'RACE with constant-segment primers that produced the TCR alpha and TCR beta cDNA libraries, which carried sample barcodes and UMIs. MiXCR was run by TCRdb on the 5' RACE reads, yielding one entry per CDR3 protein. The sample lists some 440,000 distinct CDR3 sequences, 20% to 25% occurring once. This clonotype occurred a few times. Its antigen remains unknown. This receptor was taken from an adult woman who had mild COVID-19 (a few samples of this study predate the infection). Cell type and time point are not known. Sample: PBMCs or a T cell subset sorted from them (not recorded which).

CDR3 DNA sequence: TGTGCCAGCAGTTATCCCATGGGCAGCGAAGGAAACACCATATATTTT. Translating it yields CASSYPMGSEGNTIYF. The rearrangement uses TRBV6-2 or TRBV6-3 and TRBJ1-3; D gene uncertain. CDR3 length equals 16 residues. Germline values: CDR1 MNHEY, CDR2 SVGEGT. V lost 3 bases, J lost 4 bases, and 16 bases lay in between.